In this sample, the clone carrying this TCR beta chain turned up once. Its antigen is still unknown. This sample was taken from a study of Graves' ophthalmopathy and Graves' hyperthyroidism. Notes on the study in general: With more than 60% sensitivity and roughly 72% specificity, the model predicted ophthalmopathy progression.

Fresh peripheral blood (approximately 10 ml) yielded the PBMCs. CDR1 and CDR2 from the germline V gene are SQVTM and ANQGSEA. With 7 bases removed from V and 2 bases from J, the gap between germline ends came to 18 bases. The CDR3 is 14 amino acids. From RNA, the CDR3 regions of TCR beta chains were amplified and sequenced. In the first round, RT-PCR was carried out with HTBI primers, and a multiplex PCR formed the second round. From the multiplex PCR reads, TCRdb called clonotypes with MiXCR, one entry per CDR3 protein. The repertoire holds around 600,000 distinct CDR3 sequences, over 40% seen once, with under 3.5% in the top ten.

The rearrangement joins TRBV29-1 to TRBJ2-7; possibly TRBD2 for D (5 bases). The sample was peripheral blood. The clonotype comes from an adult man with Graves' ophthalmopathy. CDR3 in amino acids: CSGEEAHLTYEQYF. In DNA form, the CDR3 reads TGCAGCGGTGAGGAGGCGCACCTGACCTACGAGCAGTACTTC.